The 20 T cell receptor beta chains listed next were all sequenced from one sample in a study of blood T cell repertoires in COVID-19. Profiled with immunoSEQ multiplex PCR; TCRdb holds only in-frame clones, not every one. The sample has around 230,000 clones; approximately 90% are singletons. The sequenced material came from PBMCs or T cells enriched from blood (not recorded which). The receptor source for this set is a woman aged 40 to 50 with acute COVID-19.

V is TRBV14 and J is TRBJ1-6; TRBD1 agrees at 7 bases. With V trimmed by 4 bases and J by 0 bases, 12 bases remained unmatched. The germline V gene encodes CDR1 SGHDN and CDR2 FVKESK. CDR3 size: 19 residues. CDR3 in amino acids: CASSPNVRGLSSYNSPLHF. The CDR3 nucleotides read TGTGCCAGCAGCCCTAACGTTAGGGGGCTATCCTCCTATAATTCACCCCTCCACTTT.

The genes are TRBV7-9 and TRBJ2-1; TRBD2 aligns across 7 bases. J gave up 7 bases and V 0 bases, and 12 bases lay outside the gene matches. This CDR3 is built from 17 residues. Germline V gives CDR1 SEHNR, CDR2 FQNEAQ (reference sequence). The CDR3 bases are TGTGCCAGCAGCTTAGCGGGGGGGAGGACTAGGTCTAATGAGCAGTTCTTC. This encodes CASSLAGGRTRSNEQFF.

The rearrangement joins TRBV2 to TRBJ2-1; 14 bases map to TRBD2. This CDR3 contains 21 residues. After removal of 4 bases from V and 2 bases from J, the junction contained 16 bases not matched to a gene. Germline CDR1 and CDR2: SNHLY and FYNNEI. The CDR3, as DNA: TGTGCCAGCAGTGGGACGAGGACTAGCGGGGGGCCTGACACGACCTACAATGAGCAGTTCTTC. Translated, it gives CASSGTRTSGGPDTTYNEQFF.

V is TRBV19 and J is TRBJ1-5, with D perhaps matching TRBD1 (6 bases). V lost 6 bases to trimming and J lost 7 bases, with 16 bases between them. Germline V gives CDR1 LNHDA, CDR2 SQIVND (reference sequence). The CDR3 loop spans 14 amino acids. The CDR3 loop is CASSSGEPSQPQHF. CDR3 coding DNA: TGTGCCAGTAGCTCAGGGGAACCTTCCCAGCCCCAGCATTTT. The full variable domain, rest sourced from reference TRBV19 and TRBJ1-5, is DGGITQSPKYLFRKEGQNVTLSCEQNLNHDAMYWYRQDPGQGLRLIYYSQIVNDFQKGDIAEGYSVSREKKESFPLTVTSAQKNPTAFYLCASSSGEPSQPQHFGDGTRLSIL.

The gene calls are TRBV7-9 and TRBJ1-1; maybe TRBD1 (6 bases). The CDR3 contains 16 residues. With 5 bases removed from V and 4 bases from J, the gap between germline ends came to 20 bases. The germline V gene encodes CDR1 SEHNR and CDR2 FQNEAQ (reference sequence). The CDR3, as DNA: TGTGCCAGCAGCCCGGATGGGGAGGGGGAAATCACTGAAGCTTTCTTT. Translation gives CASSPDGEGEITEAFF.

The chain links TRBV4-1 to TRBJ1-3; no definite D call. V was cut by 1 base and J by 0 bases, with 16 bases left in between. The CDR3 consists of 18 residues. In germline, CDR1 is MGHRA, CDR2 YSYEKL. CDR3 protein: CASSQVYSAGDSGNTIYF. The CDR3 nucleotides read TGCGCCAGCAGCCAAGTCTATTCGGCAGGCGACTCTGGAAACACCATATATTTT.

The chain recombines TRBV5-1 with TRBJ2-7; 7 bases agree with TRBD2. The CDR3 is 14 amino acids. CDR1 SGHRS and CDR2 YFSETQ come from the germline V gene. V lost 4 bases to trimming and J lost 2 bases; unmatched junction nucleotides: 6. The chain's CDR3 is CASSPGTNTYEQYV. In DNA, the CDR3 is TGCGCCAGCAGCCCCGGGACTAATACCTACGAGCAGTACGTC.

This clone was seen only a few times. The rearrangement links TRBV5-6 to TRBJ1-2; D is undetermined. The CDR3 length is 15 residues. Germline loops: CDR1 SGHDT, CDR2 YYEEEE. The ends were cut back, 4 bases at V and 4 bases at J, with 17 bases in the middle. CDR3 coding DNA: TGTGCCAGCAGCCCAGGCCCCACTTCACTCTATGGCTACACCTTC. Translation gives CASSPGPTSLYGYTF.

V and J are TRBV11-1 and TRBJ2-1, with TRBD2 identical over 10 bases. The CDR3 runs to 16 residues. Germline V lookup: CDR1 SGHAT, CDR2 FQDESV (reference sequence). V lost 3 bases and J lost 1; bases outside the gene matches: 3. CDR3 loop: CASSFLAGASYNEQFF. DNA for the CDR3: TGTGCCAGCAGCTTCCTAGCGGGGGCGTCCTACAATGAGCAGTTCTTC. Complete variable domain (other parts from reference TRBV11-1 and TRBJ2-1): EAEVAQSPRYKITEKSQAVAFWCDPISGHATLYWYRQILGQGPELLVQFQDESVVDDSQLPKDRFSAERLKGVDSTLKIQPAELGDSAMYLCASSFLAGASYNEQFFGPGTRLTVL.

This clone was counted once. This chain uses TRBV9 with TRBJ1-1; D perhaps matches TRBD1 (5 bases). Germline loops: CDR1 SGDLS, CDR2 YYNGEE. The CDR3 is 13 residues long. V was clipped by 4 bases and J by 4 bases, with 11 bases between them. The CDR3 coding sequence is TGTGCCAGCAGCCAGGGCTTTCGCACTGAAGCTTTCTTT. As protein: CASSQGFRTEAFF. Using reference TRBV9 and TRBJ1-1 for the parts outside the CDR3, the full variable domain is DSGVTQTPKHLITATGQRVTLRCSPRSGDLSVYWYQQSLDQGLQFLIQYYNGEERAKGNILERFSAQQFPDLHSELNLSSLELGDSALYFCASSQGFRTEAFFGQGTRLTVV.

The chain has TRBV28 and TRBJ1-2, with TRBD1 matching over 8 bases. The CDR3 contains 15 residues. In germline, CDR1 is MDHEN, CDR2 SYDVKM. V shed 4 bases and J 4 bases; nucleotides not matched to a gene: 8. The CDR3 reads CASSSSTGGGYGYTF. Here the CDR3 DNA reads TGTGCCAGCAGTTCCTCCACAGGGGGAGGCTATGGCTACACCTTC.

This chain uses TRBV6-2 or TRBV6-3 with TRBJ1-2; D call uncertain. Germline V gene sequence: CDR1 MNHEY, CDR2 SVGEGT. The CDR3 sequence is 12 residues long. V dropped 2 bases and J dropped 8 bases, with 9 bases sitting between them. CDR3 protein: CASSYKTRGYTF. In DNA, the CDR3 is TGTGCCAGCAGTTACAAGACACGCGGCTACACCTTC.

V usage is TRBV5-4 and J usage is TRBJ2-1; TRBD2 agrees at 14 bases. The germline gives CDR1 SGHNT, CDR2 YYREEE (reference sequence). Trimming cost V 5 bases and J 3 bases; bases outside gene matches: 7. There are 17 residues in the CDR3. The CDR3 loop reads CASRPGTSGGYYNEQFF. CDR3 nucleotides: TGTGCCAGCAGGCCCGGGACTAGCGGGGGCTACTACAATGAGCAGTTCTTC.

The chain recombines TRBV9 with TRBJ1-2; 10 bases are a match to TRBD1. V shed 3 bases, J shed 4 bases, and the junction held 6 bases outside the gene matches. There are 15 residues in the CDR3. Germline V gene data show CDR1 as SGDLS and CDR2 as YYNGEE. DNA for the CDR3: TGTGCCAGCAGCGCGACAGGGGGCGCCAGCTATGGCTACACCTTC. Encoded protein: CASSATGGASYGYTF.

The chain carries TRBV7-2 and TRBJ1-6; TRBD1 might be the D (5 bases). The V and J ends lost 5 bases and 9 bases respectively, with 8 bases between them. The CDR3 runs to 12 residues. CDR1 and CDR2 from the germline V gene are SGHTA and FQGNSA. The CDR3 region is CASSPGFSPLHF. The CDR3 DNA sequence: TGTGCCAGCAGCCCAGGGTTTTCACCCCTCCACTTT.

This clone was found a few times. The chain uses TRBV19 and TRBJ1-4; D ambiguous. V lost 4 bases, J lost 8 bases, and 11 bases lay in between. The CDR3 has 13 amino acids. Germline values: CDR1 LNHDA, CDR2 SQIVND (reference sequence). The CDR3 DNA follows: TGTGCCAGTAGTAGGGCCCTACAGGAAAAACTGTTTTTT. This sequence encodes CASSRALQEKLFF.

V gene TRBV7-8 combines with J gene TRBJ1-6, with D perhaps matching TRBD1 (6 bases). Germline values: CDR1 SGHVS, CDR2 FQNEAQ. The CDR3 has 17 residues. The ends were cut back, 4 bases at V and 0 bases at J, with 13 bases in the middle. CDR3 nucleotide sequence: TGTGCCAGCAGCTATGACAGGATGAGCTCCTATAATTCACCCCTCCACTTT. It codes for CASSYDRMSSYNSPLHF.

The CDR3 loop is CASSLAGAGRNEKLFF. DNA of the CDR3: TGTGCCAGCAGCTTAGCGGGGGCAGGACGGAATGAAAAACTGTTTTTT. The chain uses TRBV7-9 and TRBJ1-4; a possible D gene is TRBD1 (6 bases). Germline V gives CDR1 SEHNR, CDR2 FQNEAQ (reference sequence). Trimming stripped 0 bases from V and 5 bases from J, with 13 bases between. The CDR3 runs to 16 residues.

The chain couples TRBV3-1 (or the pseudogene TRBV3-2) to TRBJ1-2, with D possibly being TRBD1 (6 bases). Trimming took 3 bases from V and 5 from J, leaving 19 bases between them. Germline V gene sequence: CDR1 LGHDT, CDR2 YNNKEL (reference sequence). The CDR3 runs to 16 residues. This CDR3 reads CASSQITGTEIYGYTF. As DNA, the CDR3 is TGTGCCAGCAGCCAGATAACAGGGACCGAGATTTATGGCTACACCTTC.

This clone was observed a few times. The chain combines TRBV6-4 with TRBJ1-2, with 10 bases fitting TRBD1. The CDR3 spans 14 residues. V was pared by 3 bases and J by 6 bases, with 4 bases of the junction left unmatched. Per germline, CDR1 MRHNA and CDR2 SNTAGT. The CDR3 reads CASSEGTGVHGYTF. The CDR3 bases are TGTGCCAGCAGTGAAGGGACAGGGGTGCATGGCTACACCTTC.